One T cell receptor (beta chain) is described in this entry. Antigen unknown. The data derive from a study of shared clonotypes between healthy human individuals. Study results and limitations: It was only blood that was sampled, and tissue repertoires likely differ. Naive CD4 clonotypes were shared across a few donors at about 5%.

Deep-level settings were used for running the assay. The assay was immunoSEQ multiplex PCR, and TCRdb's table has in-frame clones only and misses some. The table includes 1,500,000 or so clones, approximately 98.5% detected once. This CDR3 has 13 residues. In germline, CDR1 is ENHRY, CDR2 SYGVKD. V lost 9 bases to trimming and J lost 2 bases, with 13 bases between them. The chain employs TRBV10-3 and TRBJ1-1; TRBD1 is a possible D gene (6 bases). Sequenced sample: naive CD4+ T cells sorted from blood. Regarding subset: CD45RA+ positively selected. This sequence originates from a man younger than 40 in good health. CDR3: CAIRTDLNTEAFF. The CDR3 DNA is TGTGCCATAAGGACAGATCTTAACACTGAAGCTTTCTTT.